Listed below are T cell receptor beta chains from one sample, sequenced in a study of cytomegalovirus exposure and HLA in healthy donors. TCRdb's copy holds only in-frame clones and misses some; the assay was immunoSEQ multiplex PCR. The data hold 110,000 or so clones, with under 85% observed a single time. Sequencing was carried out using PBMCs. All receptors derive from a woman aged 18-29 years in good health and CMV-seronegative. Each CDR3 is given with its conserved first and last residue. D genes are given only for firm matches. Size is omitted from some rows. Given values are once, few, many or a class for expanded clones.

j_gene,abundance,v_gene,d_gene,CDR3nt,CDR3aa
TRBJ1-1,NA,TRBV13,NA,TGTGCCAGCAGCCTACTTACAGGGCGAATAGGCACTGAAGCTTTCTTT,CASSLLTGRIGTEAFF
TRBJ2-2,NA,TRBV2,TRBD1,TGTGCCAGCACCCGGGACAGATACACCGGGGAGCTGTTTTTT,CASTRDRYTGELFF
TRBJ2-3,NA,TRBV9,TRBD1,TGTGCCAGCAGCACCCGGGACAGGGGCAACCGTGGGAGCACAGATACGCAGTATTTT,CASSTRDRGNRGSTDTQYF
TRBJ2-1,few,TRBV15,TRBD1,TGTGCCACCAGCGGAAGTACAGGGGGATCTTACAATGAGCAGTTCTTC,CATSGSTGGSYNEQFF
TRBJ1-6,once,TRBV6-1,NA,TGTGCCAGCAGTGAAGCGCCGGACAGCTTTGGTAATTCACCCCTCCACTTT,CASSEAPDSFGNSPLHF
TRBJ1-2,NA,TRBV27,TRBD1,TGTGCCAGCAGTTCGGGACAGGGGAGGTATGGCTACACCTTC,CASSSGQGRYGYTF
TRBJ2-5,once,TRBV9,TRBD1,TGTGCCAGCAGCCTAGGACAGGGGGACCTCGGGGCCCAGTACTTC,CASSLGQGDLGAQYF
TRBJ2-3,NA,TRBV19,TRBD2,TGTGCCAGTACCCCGACGGCGGGGGGGCTGGATACGCAGTATTTT,CASTPTAGGLDTQYF
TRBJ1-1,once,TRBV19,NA,TGTGCCAGCCGCGAGGGTTCCGGCACTGAAGCTTTCTTT,CASREGSGTEAFF
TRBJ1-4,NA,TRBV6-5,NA,TGTGCCAGCACCTTAGACCGAAGCAATGGGGCGATGTTTTTT,CASTLDRSNGAMFF
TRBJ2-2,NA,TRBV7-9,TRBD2,TGTGCCAGCAGCCAATCGACGGGGGGTGCGAACACCGGGGAGCTGTTTTTT,CASSQSTGGANTGELFF
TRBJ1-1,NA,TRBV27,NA,TGTGCCAGCAGTTCAGGGTTCATATCCACTGAAGCTTTCTTT,CASSSGFISTEAFF
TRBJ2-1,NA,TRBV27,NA,TGTGCCAGCAGTGCAGGAGGCCCCTACAATGAGCAGTTCTTC,CASSAGGPYNEQFF
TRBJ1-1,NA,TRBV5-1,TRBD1,TGCGCCAGCAGCTTTACAGGGGGAAACACTGAAGCTTTCTTT,CASSFTGGNTEAFF
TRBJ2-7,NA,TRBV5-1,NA,TGCGCCAGCAGCCGCGGGTCTTCCTACGAGCAGTACTTC,CASSRGSSYEQYF
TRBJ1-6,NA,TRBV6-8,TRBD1,TGTGCCAGCAGGGACACGGGACAGGGAGGATCACCCCTCCACTTT,CASRDTGQGGSPLHF
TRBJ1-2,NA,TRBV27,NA,TGTGCCGGGCGACGTGATATTAACTATGGCTACACCTTC,CAGRRDINYGYTF
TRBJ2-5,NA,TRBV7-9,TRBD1,TGTGCCAGCAGCCCGACAGGGGCCGAGACCCAGTACTTC,CASSPTGAETQYF
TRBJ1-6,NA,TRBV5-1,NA,TGCGCCAGCAGCTTGCAGGGTTCCTCTGTACCCTATAATTCACCCCTCCACTTT,CASSLQGSSVPYNSPLHF
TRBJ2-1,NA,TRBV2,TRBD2,TGTGCCAGCACCGCGGGGGGGCCCAGGGAGCAGTTCTTC,CASTAGGPREQFF
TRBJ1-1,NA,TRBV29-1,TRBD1,TGCAGCGTTGGGGGGGACAGCTCGAACACTGAAGCTTTCTTT,CSVGGDSSNTEAFF
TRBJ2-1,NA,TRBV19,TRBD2,TGTGCCAGTAGTCGGACTAGCGGGGGAATCTACAATGAGCAGTTCTTC,CASSRTSGGIYNEQFF
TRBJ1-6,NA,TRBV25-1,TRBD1,TGTGCCAGCAGTCCACAGGGGTATCGGTCACCCCTCCACTTT,CASSPQGYRSPLHF
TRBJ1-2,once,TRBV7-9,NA,TGTGCCAGCAGCTTAGACCAATGGGCTGGCTACACCTTC,CASSLDQWAGYTF
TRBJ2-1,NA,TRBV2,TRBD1,TGTGCAACGGCACAGGGGTCTTACAATGAGCAGTTCTTC,CATAQGSYNEQFF
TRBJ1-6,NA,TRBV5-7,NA,TGTGCCAGCAGCGGGTGGCGACAGGTAGTTAATTCACCCCTCCACTTT,CASSGWRQVVNSPLHF
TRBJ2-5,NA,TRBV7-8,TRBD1,TGTGCCAGCAGCTTAGCGACAGGGACCGGAGAGACCCAGTACTTC,CASSLATGTGETQYF
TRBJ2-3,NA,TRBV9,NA,TGTGCCAGCAGCGTAGGACCGAGCGCAGATACGCAGTATTTT,CASSVGPSADTQYF
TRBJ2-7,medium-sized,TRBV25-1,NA,TGTGCCAGCAGTGGACAGGAACGATCCTACGAGCAGTACTTC,CASSGQERSYEQYF
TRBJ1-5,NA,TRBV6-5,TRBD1,TGTGCCAGCGGGACAGCGGAGAATCAGCCCCAGCATTTT,CASGTAENQPQHF